The next 25 T cell receptor beta chains were all read from a single sample in a study of tumor-infiltrating lymphocytes in primary liver carcinoma. Co-extraction yielded RNA and DNA from 20-30 mg of unsorted bulk tissue. Total RNA (roughly 530 ng) served as template for TCR beta cDNA synthesis primed by a constant-region primer. The TCR beta library was amplified through three nested multiplex PCR rounds in a modified ARM-PCR procedure. Rounds one and two of PCR, each of 10 cycles, were primed with TRBV1-TRBV30 forward primers and a C-beta reverse primer. One entry per CDR3 protein, called by TCRdb with MiXCR from the multiplex PCR reads. In the table there are about 23,000 distinct CDR3 sequences, roughly four fifths of which are singletons. The sample comprised liver tumor tissue from sampling region 5. Subset here: tumor region T5, tumor centre. The receptors derive from a woman aged 25 to 39 with primary liver carcinoma and hepatitis B virus infection.

This clonotype was seen a single time. The chain employs TRBV4-2 and TRBJ2-7, with 10 bases matching TRBD1. The CDR3 extends over 18 amino acids. Germline V gives CDR1 LGHNA, CDR2 YNFKEQ. V lost 3 bases to trimming and J lost 13 bases; unmatched junction nucleotides: 24. CDR3 bases: TGTGCCAGCAGCCAGGAATACCTAGGACAGGGGGGACCGCGCGAGAAATACTTC. Protein sequence: CASSQEYLGQGGPREKYF.

This clonotype showed up just once. This chain links TRBV4-3 with TRBJ2-7; 7 bases agree with TRBD2. The tail of the sequence fits TRBJ2-1 better, so the J call may be wrong. Germline V gene lookup returns CDR1 LGHNA and CDR2 YSLEER. The CDR3 length is 18 residues. CDR3 sequence (DNA): TGCGCCAGCAGCCGCGCTGTGACGGGGGGTCACATTAGCTACGAGCAGTTCTTC. This translates into CASSRAVTGGHISYEQFF.

This chain uses TRBV11-1 with TRBJ2-1; 11 bases fit TRBD2. The junction had 16 bases not matched to a gene; V was cut back by 6 bases and J by 15 bases. Germline CDR1 SGHAT, CDR2 FQDESV (reference sequence). This CDR3 contains 15 residues. CDR3 nucleotides: TGTGCCAGCAGGGCCGGGACTAGCGGTTACAATGGGCGGTTCTTC. Protein sequence: CASRAGTSGYNGRFF.

The chain employs TRBV4-3 and TRBJ1-2; D unclear. V gave up 10 bases and J gave up 0 bases, with 33 bases separating them. The CDR3 is 20 amino acids. The germline V gene has CDR1 LGHNA and CDR2 YSLEER. This chain's CDR3 is CATIQGEGMGRTATNYGYTF. CDR3 DNA: TGCGCCACCATCCAAGGCGAAGGAATGGGCAGGACCGCTACTAACTATGGCTACACCTTC.

On this clonotype itself: The CDR3 ends on some other residue instead of the conserved phenylalanine or tryptophan, so this is likely a read error. V gene TRBV12-3 or TRBV12-4 combines with J gene TRBJ1-6; tentatively, D is TRBD1 (5 bases). Trimming took off 10 bases at V and 8 bases at J, with 21 bases between the two ends. This CDR3 has 15 residues. The CDR3 DNA sequence: TGTGCCAACAGCCGCAGCGGACAAAGTGATTCACCCCTCCACTAT. Amino acids: CANSRSGQSDSPLHY.

In this sample, this clonotype turned up once. The junction shows a germline mismatch at one end, possibly a read error. The gene calls are TRBV29-1 and TRBJ2-1, with D maybe TRBD2 (6 bases). Germline V gives CDR1 SQVTM, CDR2 ANQGSEA. The CDR3 runs to 15 residues. The CDR3 is CSVHSGLHSYSEQFF. The CDR3 DNA reads as TGCAGTGTACATTCCGGACTACACAGCTACAGTGAGCAGTTCTTC.

Comment on this clonotype: Given the absence of the conserved phenylalanine or tryptophan at the CDR3 end, a read error is likely. The V call is TRBV13, the J call TRBJ2-1, with D possibly being TRBD2 (5 bases). Trimming took off 6 bases at V and 6 bases at J, with 12 bases between the two ends. This CDR3 contains 13 residues. Looked up from germline, CDR1 is PRHDT and CDR2 is FYEKMQ (reference sequence). The CDR3 bases are TGTGCCAGCAGGGAGGTGAACGGCAATGAGCAGTTCTTA. Its protein is CASREVNGNEQFL.

On this clonotype itself: Germline and junction disagree at one end, which may indicate a read error. V is TRBV11-2 and J is TRBJ1-4; tentatively, D is TRBD1 (5 bases). Germline V lookup: CDR1 SGHAT, CDR2 FQNNGV. The CDR3 covers 12 residues. CDR3 protein: CASGPWGGKLFF. The CDR3 DNA follows: TGTGCTAGCGGCCCCTGGGGGGGAAAACTGTTTTTC.

This clonotype has at least ten counts. One end of the junction does not line up with germline, which may come from a read error. This chain links TRBV7-9 with TRBJ2-1; D tentatively fits TRBD1 or TRBD2 (5 bases each). Germline CDR1 is SEHNR and CDR2 is FQNEAQ (reference sequence). There are 17 residues in the CDR3. The CDR3 sequence is CASSSGWGGCFYNEQLF. The CDR3 region has the DNA TGTGCCAGCAGCTCAGGTTGGGGCGGGTGTTTCTACAATGAGCAGCTCTTC.

In the case of this clonotype: Sequence at one end of the junction differs from germline and may be a read error. This chain connects TRBV6-2 or TRBV6-3 to TRBJ1-5; D gene ambiguous. Germline CDR1 and CDR2: MNHEY and SVGEGT. CDR3 length: 13 amino acids. CDR3 DNA: TGTGCCAGCAGTTACCGGGGTAATCAGCTCCAGCATTTT. This codes for CASSYRGNQLQHF.

This chain connects TRBV6-6 to TRBJ2-5; D possibly corresponds to TRBD1 (6 bases). Germline CDR1 MNHNY, CDR2 SVGAGI (reference sequence). CDR3 size: 15 residues. Trimming pared 2 bases from V and 3 bases from J, leaving 13 bases between. In DNA, the CDR3 is TGTGCCAGCAGTTACCATGCACAGGGCGAAGAGACCCAGTACTTC. The encoded protein is CASSYHAQGEETQYF.

Note on this clonotype: The CDR3 does not close with the conserved phenylalanine or tryptophan, likely indicating a read error. The V and J genes are TRBV11-2 and TRBJ2-1, with D hard to call. The CDR3 is made up of 15 amino acids. Per the germline V gene, CDR1 is SGHAT and CDR2 is FQNNGV. The chain's CDR3 is CAGSLLERTNNEQFS. CDR3 in DNA: TGTGCCGGCAGCTTGTTGGAGCGAACTAACAATGAGCAGTTCTCC.

A word on this clonotype: The junction departs from the called germline gene at one end, perhaps through a read error. The chain uses TRBV11-2 and TRBJ2-2; no reliable D call. This CDR3 spans 16 amino acids. CDR1 and CDR2 from the germline V gene are SGHAT and FQNNGV. The CDR3 loop reads CASGPNPQLNIGELFF. The CDR3 bases are TGTGCCAGCGGCCCCAATCCCCAATTGAACATCGGGGAGCTGTTTTTT.

Worth noting for this clonotype: Given the absence of the conserved phenylalanine or tryptophan at the CDR3 end, a read error is likely. The CDR3 region has the DNA TGCGCCAGCAGCGTACTGGCGGGAGGGCCCCGTTCGATCACCGGGGAGCTGTTTCTT. It yields the protein CASSVLAGGPRSITGELFL. V and J are TRBV4-3 and TRBJ2-2, with TRBD2 matching 9 bases. This CDR3 has 19 residues. Germline loops: CDR1 LGHNA, CDR2 YSLEER. Unmatched junction bases numbered 17, after V lost 5 bases and J lost 4 bases.

Of note for this clonotype: At one of its ends the junction is not consistent with the germline gene, which may arise from a read error. The V call is TRBV10-3, the J call TRBJ1-3; D gene ambiguous. CDR3 size: 14 residues. The germline CDR1 and CDR2 sequences are ENHRY and SYGVKD. CDR3 coding DNA: TGTACCATCAGTGAGTCAGTCACTGAAAACACCATATATTTT. Translation: CTISESVTENTIYF.

This chain links TRBV29-1 with TRBJ2-3; TRBD2 matches 8 bases. The trim removed 6 bases at V and 2 bases at J, leaving 37 bases unmatched. In germline, CDR1 is SQVTM, CDR2 ANQGSEA. This CDR3 comprises 24 residues. CDR3 sequence (DNA): TGCAGCGTAGAACAGATACAAGGCCGGCAGGGTTCGGCGGAAACTAGCGGAGTCACAGATACGCAGTATTTT. Translating gives CSVEQIQGRQGSAETSGVTDTQYF.

This clonotype showed up many times. The CDR3 end shows no conserved phenylalanine or tryptophan, and so a read error is likely. This sequence joins TRBV11-2 and TRBJ2-7; weak D call: TRBD2 (5 bases). Germline CDR1 is SGHAT and CDR2 is FQNNGV. V lost 6 bases, J lost 7 bases, and 19 bases lay in between. This CDR3 is 14 amino acids long. For the CDR3, the DNA is TGTGCCAGCAGTACCACCGGACTCGCTGAGGAGCAGTACCTC. Protein: CASSTTGLAEEQYL.

As concerns this clonotype: The conserved closing phenylalanine or tryptophan is absent in this CDR3, likely reflecting a read error. The DNA is left out, because the CDR3 cannot be placed on it with certainty; the CDR3 is given as TCRdb lists it. The rearrangement links TRBV10-1 to TRBJ2-2. Per germline, CDR1 WNHNN and CDR2 SYGVQD (reference sequence). The CDR3 is made up of 13 amino acids, end residues included. CDR3: CASSERNTGGLFY.

In regard to this clonotype: One end of the junction is discordant with germline, which a read error may explain. The chain carries TRBV10-3 and TRBJ2-1, with D possibly being TRBD2 (5 bases). This CDR3 is 14 amino acids long. In germline, CDR1 is ENHRY, CDR2 SYGVKD. CDR3 nucleotides: TGTGCCATCAGACCCTCGGCGACCCGGGATGAGCAATTCTTC. Translation gives CAIRPSATRDEQFF.

Regarding this clonotype: A much larger clone sits a single nucleotide away, making a read error possible. This chain links TRBV9 with TRBJ1-1; TRBD1 might be the D (5 bases). Germline V gives CDR1 SGDLS, CDR2 YYNGEE. V lost 0 bases to trimming and J lost 4 bases, with 19 bases between them. There are 17 residues in the CDR3. DNA of the CDR3: TGTGCCAGCAGCGTAGTGGGGCAGGTTGGCCCCACCACTGAAGCTTTCTTT. This codes for CASSVVGQVGPTTEAFF.

For this clonotype: This CDR3 fails to terminate in the conserved phenylalanine or tryptophan, so it likely reflects a read error. The rearrangement links TRBV4-2 to TRBJ1-1; 9 nucleotides match TRBD1. Germline V gives CDR1 LGHNA, CDR2 YNFKEQ. The CDR3 totals 14 residues. Trimming cost V 2 bases and J 11 bases; bases outside gene matches: 9. In nucleotides, the CDR3 is TGTGCCAGCAGCCAAACAGGGGGCCGGGATGAGGCTTTCATT. Translating it yields CASSQTGGRDEAFI.

In regard to this clonotype: The junction shows a germline mismatch at one end, possibly a read error. V is TRBV28 and J is TRBJ2-5, with D uncertain. The length of the CDR3 is 13 residues. Germline CDR1 MDHEN, CDR2 SYDVKM. CDR3 coding DNA: TGTGTCAGCAACTACGGTGGTATACAGACCCAGTACTTC. Amino acids: CVSNYGGIQTQYF.

The chain combines TRBV30 with TRBJ2-7; the D is unclear. Germline V CDR1 and CDR2: GTSNPN, SVGIG (reference sequence). The V end lost 4 bases, the J end lost 6 bases, and 16 bases lay between the germline ends. The CDR3 is 13 residues long. The chain's CDR3 is CAWIVSSLSEQYF. DNA for the CDR3: TGTGCCTGGATTGTGAGTAGCCTCTCCGAGCAGTACTTC.

As to this clonotype: One end of the junction fails to match germline, which may point to a read error. V and J are TRBV11-1 and TRBJ2-6; D possibly corresponds to TRBD1 (5 bases). The germline V gene has CDR1 SGHAT and CDR2 FQDESV (reference sequence). The CDR3 consists of 13 residues. This chain's CDR3 is CASSPSGANPLTF. The CDR3 nucleotides are TGTGCCAGTTCACCCTCTGGGGCCAACCCCCTGACGTTC.

This clonotype was seen once. One junction end disagrees with the germline gene, perhaps due to a read error. The chain carries TRBV29-1 and TRBJ2-5; D possibly corresponds to TRBD2 (5 bases). The CDR3 totals 13 residues. Germline values: CDR1 SQVTM, CDR2 ANQGSEA. The CDR3 is CSVTGIAQEAQYF. The CDR3 bases are TGCAGCGTGACCGGGATAGCCCAAGAGGCCCAGTATTTC. Based on the CDR3 plus reference TRBV29-1 and TRBJ2-5, the full variable domain is SAVISQKPSRDICQRGTSLTIQCQVDSQVTMMFWYRQQPGQSLTLIATANQGSEATYESGFVIDKFPISRPNLTFSTLTVSNMSPEDSSIYLCSVTGIAQEAQYFGPGTRLLVL.